These 11 T cell receptor beta chains were sequenced from one sample in a study of blood T cell repertoires in COVID-19. The table came from immunoSEQ multiplex PCR; TCRdb's copy has only in-frame clones and leaves some out. The sample lists 320,000 or so clones, 80% to 90% occurring once. Sample: PBMCs or T cells enriched from blood (not recorded which). All receptors come from a man aged 25-40 years who had recovered from COVID-19.

The gene calls are TRBV28 and TRBJ1-1; TRBD1 matches 7 bases. J gave up 1 base and V 6 bases, and 5 bases lay outside the gene matches. Germline CDR1 MDHEN, CDR2 SYDVKM. This CDR3 comprises 14 residues. The CDR3 DNA is TGTGCCAGCAGACGAGACAGGGAGAACACTGAAGCTTTCTTT. This encodes CASRRDRENTEAFF.

This rearrangement joins TRBV7-2 to TRBJ2-1, with D possibly being TRBD1 (6 bases). This CDR3 is built from 13 residues. V lost 5 bases and J 4 bases, leaving 9 bases between the germline ends. Per germline, CDR1 SGHTA and CDR2 FQGNSA. The CDR3 DNA reads as TGTGCCAGCAGCATCACAGGGTACAATGAGCAGTTCTTC. Residues: CASSITGYNEQFF.

V usage is TRBV19 and J usage is TRBJ1-5, with D possibly being TRBD1 (5 bases). From germline, CDR1 is LNHDA and CDR2 SQIVND (reference sequence). The V gene lost 7 bases and the J gene lost 0 bases, with 16 bases spanning the gap. The CDR3 sequence is 16 residues long. Written as DNA, the CDR3 is TGTGCCAGTACCCTCGGACATGCTTATAGCAATCAGCCCCAGCATTTT. Translated: CASTLGHAYSNQPQHF.

The V gene is TRBV5-1, the J gene TRBJ1-1, with D hard to call. The CDR3 length is 12 residues. CDR1 and CDR2 (germline): SGHRS, YFSETQ. Trimming stripped 1 base from V and 6 bases from J, with 7 bases between. CDR3 sequence: CASSLSGPEAFF. CDR3 bases: TGCGCCAGCAGCTTGAGTGGGCCTGAAGCTTTCTTT.

This rearrangement joins TRBV11-2 to TRBJ1-2, with TRBD1 as a possible D gene (5 bases). V lost 2 bases and J 5 bases, leaving 12 bases between the germline ends. Germline lookup yields CDR1 SGHAT and CDR2 FQNNGV. The CDR3 runs 14 residues. The CDR3 reads CASSLIRTPYGYTF. The DNA for the CDR3 is TGTGCCAGCAGCTTAATCCGGACACCTTATGGCTACACCTTC.

The chain couples TRBV2 to TRBJ1-1; D gene ambiguous. Germline V gene lookup returns CDR1 SNHLY and CDR2 FYNNEI. V was trimmed by 6 bases and J by 8 bases, leaving 7 bases between them. The CDR3 covers 10 residues. DNA of the CDR3: TGTGCCAGCAGGGGAGAGGAAGCTTTCTTT. As protein: CASRGEEAFF.

The chain couples TRBV2 to TRBJ2-7; tentatively, D is TRBD1 (6 bases). Germline V lookup: CDR1 SNHLY, CDR2 FYNNEI. This CDR3 is built from 12 residues. V gave up 8 bases and J gave up 5 bases, with 13 bases separating them. As DNA, the CDR3 is TGTGCCAGCGGGGACATGGGCGACGAGCAGTACTTC. This gives the protein CASGDMGDEQYF.

V gene TRBV9 combines with J gene TRBJ2-7; 10 nucleotides line up with TRBD2. Losses at the gene ends were 3 bases for V and 0 bases for J; bases not matched to a gene: 6. This CDR3 is 16 amino acids long. Germline assignment: CDR1 SGDLS and CDR2 YYNGEE. The chain's CDR3 is CASSGSGTSASYEQYF. The CDR3 DNA reads TGTGCCAGCAGCGGGTCGGGGACTAGCGCCTCCTACGAGCAGTACTTC.

A few counts support this clone. The chain combines TRBV19 with TRBJ2-4, with TRBD1 matching over 7 bases. Per the germline V gene, CDR1 is LNHDA and CDR2 is SQIVND (reference sequence). V gave up 0 bases and J gave up 8 bases; unmatched junction bases: 10. The CDR3 sequence is 16 residues long. CDR3 nucleotide sequence: TGTGCCAGTAGTATAGATACGGCGGCAGGGGGAGACATTCAGTACTTC. Its translation: CASSIDTAAGGDIQYF.

V is TRBV5-7 and J is TRBJ1-2; D is perhaps TRBD1 (5 bases). TRBV5-7 is assigned to the ORF class and has an uncertain function. The CDR3 contains 14 residues. V was pared by 0 bases and J by 6 bases, with 12 bases between. The CDR3 DNA follows: TGTGCCAGCAGCTTGGGGGAGGGGAGGGATGGCTACACCTTC. It codes for CASSLGEGRDGYTF.

The chain employs TRBV6-2 or TRBV6-3 and TRBJ2-1, with 7 bases lining up with TRBD2. CDR1 and CDR2 from the germline V gene are MNHEY and SVGEGT. The J segment lost 0 bases and the V segment lost 5 bases, leaving 4 bases of the junction unmatched. This CDR3 spans 15 amino acids. CDR3 loop: CASSLRGVSYNEQFF. The CDR3 bases are TGTGCCAGCAGTCTCCGGGGGGTCTCCTACAATGAGCAGTTCTTC.